Listed below are T cell receptor beta chains from one sample, sequenced in a study of early T cells in non-severe SARS-CoV-2 infection. TCRdb analysed the 5' RACE reads with MiXCR anew, one entry per CDR3 protein. The table records 40,000 to 45,000 distinct CDR3 sequences, about 6% of them present only once. The material was whole blood, obtained at baseline. These TCRs come from an adult who was a healthcare worker with PCR-confirmed SARS-CoV-2 infection or an uninfected control (not recorded which). Each CDR3 is given with its conserved first and last residue. D genes are given only for firm matches. Not all rows give a size; the values are once, few, many and, for expanded clones, a class.

J gene,V gene,D gene,clone size,CDR3 protein,CDR3 DNA
TRBJ1-4,TRBV6-5,NA,NA,CASRETGLANEKLFF,TGTGCCAGCAGAGAAACGGGCCTAGCAAATGAAAAACTGTTTTTT
TRBJ2-4,TRBV20-1,TRBD1,many,CSAKDRSKNIQYF,TGCAGTGCTAAGGACAGGAGCAAAAACATTCAGTACTTC
TRBJ2-5,TRBV15,NA,NA,CATSNRAGPGTQYF,TGTGCCACCAGCAATCGAGCGGGCCCAGGGACCCAGTACTTC
TRBJ2-3,TRBV19,TRBD1,NA,CASSSLGQGASDTQYF,TGTGCCAGTAGTTCCCTGGGACAGGGGGCTTCGGATACGCAGTATTTT
TRBJ1-1,TRBV12-3/TRBV12-4,NA,NA,CASLHGQGSTEAFF,TGTGCCAGCCTCCATGGGCAGGGAAGCACTGAAGCTTTCTTT
TRBJ2-1,TRBV14,NA,many,CASSRKGRPEQFF,TGTGCCAGCAGCCGAAAGGGCCGTCCTGAGCAGTTCTTC
TRBJ2-3,TRBV11-3,NA,many,CASGPGHVSDTQYF,TGTGCCAGCGGACCGGGACACGTTTCGGATACGCAGTATTTT
TRBJ1-2,TRBV3-1,NA,few,CASSQVNWQYGYTF,TGTGCCAGCAGCCAAGTAAATTGGCAGTATGGCTACACCTTC
TRBJ2-3,TRBV29-1,TRBD2,many,CSVQSGGPSTDTQYF,TGCAGCGTTCAGTCGGGGGGGCCAAGCACAGATACGCAGTATTTT
TRBJ2-5,TRBV4-2,NA,NA,CASSQEGVGETQYF,TGTGCCAGCAGCCAAGAAGGGGTAGGGGAGACCCAGTACTTC
TRBJ2-2,TRBV7-2,TRBD2,NA,CASSLGAGAHTGELFF,TGTGCCAGCAGCTTGGGAGCGGGAGCCCACACCGGGGAGCTGTTTTTT
TRBJ1-3,TRBV18,NA,NA,CASSPRSNSGNTIYF,TGTGCCAGCTCACCCCGCTCAAACTCTGGAAACACCATATATTTT
TRBJ2-2,TRBV18,TRBD1,many,CASSPLTGSGELFF,TGTGCCAGCTCACCATTGACAGGGTCCGGGGAGCTGTTTTTT
TRBJ1-6,TRBV12-3/TRBV12-4,NA,many,CASRPGRRAISPLHF,TGTGCCAGCAGGCCGGGACGCCGGGCCATTTCACCCCTCCACTTT
TRBJ2-1,TRBV5-1,NA,many,CASSLGVGRNEQFF,TGCGCCAGCAGCTTGGGGGTGGGTCGGAATGAGCAGTTCTTC
TRBJ2-1,TRBV12-5,TRBD1,NA,CASAKSPDRGQNEQFF,TGTGCTAGTGCCAAAAGCCCGGACAGGGGGCAGAATGAGCAGTTCTTC
TRBJ2-2,TRBV7-9,NA,many,CASSGSARYPGELFF,TGTGCCAGCAGCGGATCCGCGAGGTACCCCGGGGAGCTGTTTTTT
TRBJ1-4,TRBV9,TRBD1,few,CASSVGDGTDEKLFF,TGTGCCAGCAGCGTAGGTGACGGGACAGATGAAAAACTGTTTTTT
TRBJ1-3,TRBV2,NA,NA,CASSSGLENTIYF,TGTGCCAGCAGTTCGGGACTGGAAAACACCATATATTTT
TRBJ2-7,TRBV11-2,TRBD2,many,CASSPRGRGRGSYEQYF,TGTGCCAGCAGCCCCCGGGGGAGGGGACGAGGCTCCTACGAGCAGTACTTC
TRBJ1-1,TRBV29-1,NA,few,CSVGWNSDTEAFF,TGCAGCGTTGGGTGGAACAGCGACACTGAAGCTTTCTTT
TRBJ2-5,TRBV7-2,NA,many,CASSRPRSSGGTQYF,TGTGCCAGCAGCCGCCCCAGGAGCTCCGGTGGGACCCAGTACTTC
TRBJ2-3,TRBV4-1,NA,many,CASSQESTQYF,TGCGCCAGCAGCCAAGAGTCGACGCAGTATTTT
TRBJ1-2,TRBV6-1,TRBD1,many,CAGTGLDYGYTF,TGTGCCGGGACAGGGTTGGACTATGGCTACACCTTC
TRBJ2-1,TRBV6-1,NA,NA,CASRLVGGGGPRNEQFF,TGTGCCAGCAGACTCGTGGGTGGAGGGGGCCCGAGAAATGAGCAGTTCTTC
TRBJ1-3,TRBV14,NA,few,CASSQRRPQSSGNTIYF,TGTGCCAGCAGCCAACGAAGGCCCCAGAGCTCTGGAAACACCATATATTTT
TRBJ2-1,TRBV6-4,NA,many,CASSEDRNLNEQFF,TGTGCCAGCAGTGAGGATCGAAACTTGAATGAGCAGTTCTTC
TRBJ2-3,TRBV7-2,TRBD2,many,CASSLAGTTTTDTQYF,TGTGCCAGCAGCTTAGCAGGGACTACAACCACAGATACGCAGTATTTT
TRBJ2-7,TRBV12-3/TRBV12-4,NA,few,CASSYGPSNEQYF,TGTGCCAGCAGCTACGGCCCCTCGAACGAGCAGTACTTC
TRBJ2-3,TRBV4-3,NA,few,CASSQDGSDTQYF,TGCGCCAGCAGCCAAGACGGGTCAGATACGCAGTATTTT
TRBJ1-6,TRBV6-1,NA,many,CATSLREPSGGPLHF,TGTGCCACCTCCTTGAGGGAGCCCTCGGGGGGGCCCCTCCACTTT
TRBJ2-7,TRBV29-1,TRBD2,many,CSVAPGLALSEQYF,TGCAGCGTTGCCCCGGGACTAGCGTTATCCGAGCAGTACTTC
TRBJ1-1,TRBV6-6,NA,many,CASTLPGSSEAFF,TGTGCCAGCACCTTGCCAGGGAGCTCTGAAGCTTTCTTT